The sequence of this TCR beta chain was determined in a study of T cell responses to AZD1222 COVID-19 vaccine. Libraries were prepared by immunoSEQ multiplex PCR; TCRdb keeps only in-frame clonotypes and omits some of them. This sample has about 150,000 clones, with approximately 91% found just once. Germline V gene data show CDR1 as DFQATT and CDR2 as SNEGSKA (reference sequence). J lost 1 base, V lost 5 bases, and 9 bases had no gene match. The CDR3 consists of 17 residues. Regarding this clone: The antigen is not known.

General study findings and limits: Every sample of the repertoires postdated the peak T cell response. Donor demographics were predominantly white British with a female majority; clonal diversity may be underestimated. Regions left unmutated in variants are reportedly the target of nearly half of spike-specific TCRs.

This chain joins TRBV20-1 and TRBJ2-3, with TRBD2 matching over 13 bases. Sample: peripheral blood, taken 28 days after the second AZD1222 dose. The TCR comes from an adult who received the AZD1222 COVID-19 vaccine. The CDR3, as DNA: TGCAGTGCTGGTGGACTAGCGGGAGCTGGTGGCACAGATACGCAGTATTTT. This translates into CSAGGLAGAGGTDTQYF.